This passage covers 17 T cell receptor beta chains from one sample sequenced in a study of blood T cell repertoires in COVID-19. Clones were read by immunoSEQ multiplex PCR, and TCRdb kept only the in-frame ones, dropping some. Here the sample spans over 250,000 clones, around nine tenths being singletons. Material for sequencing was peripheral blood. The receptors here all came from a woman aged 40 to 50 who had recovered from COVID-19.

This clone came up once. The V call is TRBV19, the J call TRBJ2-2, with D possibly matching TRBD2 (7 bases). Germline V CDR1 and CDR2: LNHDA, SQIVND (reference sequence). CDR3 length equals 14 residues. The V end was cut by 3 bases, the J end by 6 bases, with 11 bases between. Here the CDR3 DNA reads TGTGCCAGTAGTATGGGGGGGCTAGCCGGGGAGCTGTTTTTT. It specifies CASSMGGLAGELFF.

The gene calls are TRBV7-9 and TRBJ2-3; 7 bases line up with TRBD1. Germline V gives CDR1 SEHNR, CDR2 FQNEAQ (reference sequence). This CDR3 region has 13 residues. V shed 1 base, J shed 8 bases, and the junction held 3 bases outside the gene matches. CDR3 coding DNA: TGTGCCAGCAGCTTAGGGGCAGGGGGTACGCAGTATTTT. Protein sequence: CASSLGAGGTQYF.

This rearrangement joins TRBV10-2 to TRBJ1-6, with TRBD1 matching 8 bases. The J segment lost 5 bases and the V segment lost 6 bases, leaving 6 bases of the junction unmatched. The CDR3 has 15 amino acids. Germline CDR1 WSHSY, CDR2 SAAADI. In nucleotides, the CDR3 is TGCGCCAGCAGGGGGGGACAGGCGGATAATTCACCCCTCCACTTT. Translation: CASRGGQADNSPLHF.

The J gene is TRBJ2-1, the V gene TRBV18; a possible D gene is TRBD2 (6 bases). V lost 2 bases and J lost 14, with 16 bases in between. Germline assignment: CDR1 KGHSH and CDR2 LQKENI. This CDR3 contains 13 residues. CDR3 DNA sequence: TGTGCCAGCTCACCAAACCGGGCCCCGGGGGAGTTCTTC. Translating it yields CASSPNRAPGEFF. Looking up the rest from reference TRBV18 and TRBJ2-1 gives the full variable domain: NAGVMQNPRHLVRRRGQEARLRCSPMKGHSHVYWYRQLPEEGLKFMVYLQKENIIDESGMPKERFSAEFPKEGPSILRIQQVVRGDSAAYFCASSPNRAPGEFFGPGTRLTVL.

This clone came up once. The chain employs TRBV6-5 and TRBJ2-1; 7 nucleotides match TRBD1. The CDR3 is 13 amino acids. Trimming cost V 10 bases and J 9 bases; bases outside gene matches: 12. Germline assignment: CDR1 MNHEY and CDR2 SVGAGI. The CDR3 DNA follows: TGTGCCATTAGACAGGGTCTCGCCACTGAGCAGTTCTTC. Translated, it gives CAIRQGLATEQFF.

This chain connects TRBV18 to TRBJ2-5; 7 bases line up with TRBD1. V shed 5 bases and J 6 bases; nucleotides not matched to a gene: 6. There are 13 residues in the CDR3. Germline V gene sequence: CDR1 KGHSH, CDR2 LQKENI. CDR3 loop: CASSSDRAKTQYF. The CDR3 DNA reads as TGTGCCAGCTCATCCGACAGGGCGAAGACCCAGTACTTC.

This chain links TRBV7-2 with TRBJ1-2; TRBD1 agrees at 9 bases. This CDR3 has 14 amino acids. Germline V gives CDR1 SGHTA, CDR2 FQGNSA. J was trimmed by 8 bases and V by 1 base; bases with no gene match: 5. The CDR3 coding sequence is TGTGCCAGCAGCTTAGGACAGGGGGGCGTGGGCTACACCTTC. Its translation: CASSLGQGGVGYTF.

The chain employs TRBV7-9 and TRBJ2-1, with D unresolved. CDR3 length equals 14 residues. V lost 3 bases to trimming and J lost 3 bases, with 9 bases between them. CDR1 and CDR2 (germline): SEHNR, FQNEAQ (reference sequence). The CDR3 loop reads CASSLARGYNEQFF. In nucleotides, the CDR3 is TGTGCCAGCAGCTTGGCCCGTGGCTACAATGAGCAGTTCTTC. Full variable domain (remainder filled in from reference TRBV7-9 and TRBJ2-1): DTGVSQNPRHKITKRGQNVTFRCDPISEHNRLYWYRQTLGQGPEFLTYFQNEAQLEKSRLLSDRFSAERPKGSFSTLEIQRTEQGDSAMYLCASSLARGYNEQFFGPGTRLTVL.

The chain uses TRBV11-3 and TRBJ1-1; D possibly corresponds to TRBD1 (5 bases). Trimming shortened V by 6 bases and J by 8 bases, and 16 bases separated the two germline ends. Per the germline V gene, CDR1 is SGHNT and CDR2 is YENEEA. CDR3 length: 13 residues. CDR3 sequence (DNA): TGTGCCAGCAGTGGGACGGCGGCGGGGGAAGCTTTCTTT. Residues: CASSGTAAGEAFF.

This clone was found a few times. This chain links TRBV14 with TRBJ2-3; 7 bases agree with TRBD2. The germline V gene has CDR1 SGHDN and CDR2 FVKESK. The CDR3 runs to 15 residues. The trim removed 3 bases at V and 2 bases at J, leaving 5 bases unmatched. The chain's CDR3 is CASSHGLAVTDTQYF. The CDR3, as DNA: TGTGCCAGCAGCCATGGGCTAGCGGTCACAGATACGCAGTATTTT.

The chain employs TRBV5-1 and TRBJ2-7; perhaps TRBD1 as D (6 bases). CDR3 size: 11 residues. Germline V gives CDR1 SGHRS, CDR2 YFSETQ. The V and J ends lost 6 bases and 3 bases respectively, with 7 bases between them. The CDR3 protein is CASTGDYEQYF. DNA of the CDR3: TGCGCCAGCACAGGGGACTACGAGCAGTACTTC.

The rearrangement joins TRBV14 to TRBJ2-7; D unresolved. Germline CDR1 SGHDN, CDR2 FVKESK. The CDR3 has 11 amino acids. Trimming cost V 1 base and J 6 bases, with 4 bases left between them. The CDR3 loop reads CASSQVAEQYF. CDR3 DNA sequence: TGTGCCAGCAGCCAAGTGGCCGAGCAGTACTTC. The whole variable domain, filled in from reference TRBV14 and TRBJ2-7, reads EAGVTQFPSHSVIEKGQTVTLRCDPISGHDNLYWYRRVMGKEIKFLLHFVKESKQDESGMPNNRFLAERTGGTYSTLKVQPAELEDSGVYFCASSQVAEQYFGPGTRLTVT.

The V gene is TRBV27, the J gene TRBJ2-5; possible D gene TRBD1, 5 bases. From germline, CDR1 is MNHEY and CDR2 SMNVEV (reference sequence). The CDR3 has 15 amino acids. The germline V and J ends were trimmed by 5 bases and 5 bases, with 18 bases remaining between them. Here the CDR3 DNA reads TGTGCCAGCAGTGCTGACCGGGCAGGGTGGGAGACCCAGTACTTC. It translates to CASSADRAGWETQYF.

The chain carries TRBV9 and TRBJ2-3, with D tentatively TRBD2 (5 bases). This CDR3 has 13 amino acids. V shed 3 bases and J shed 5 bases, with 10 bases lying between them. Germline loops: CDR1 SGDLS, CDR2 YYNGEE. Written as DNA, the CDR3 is TGTGCCAGCAGCGCGAGGGAAAGAGATACGCAGTATTTT. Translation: CASSARERDTQYF. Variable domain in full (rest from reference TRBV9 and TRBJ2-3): DSGVTQTPKHLITATGQRVTLRCSPRSGDLSVYWYQQSLDQGLQFLIQYYNGEERAKGNILERFSAQQFPDLHSELNLSSLELGDSALYFCASSARERDTQYFGPGTRLTVL.

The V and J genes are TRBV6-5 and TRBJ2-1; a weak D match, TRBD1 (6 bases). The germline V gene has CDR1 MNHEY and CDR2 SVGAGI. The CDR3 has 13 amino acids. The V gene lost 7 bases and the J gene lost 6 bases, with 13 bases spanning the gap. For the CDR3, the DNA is TGTGCCAGCAAACAGGGTCTTCGCAATGAGCAGTTCTTC. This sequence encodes CASKQGLRNEQFF.

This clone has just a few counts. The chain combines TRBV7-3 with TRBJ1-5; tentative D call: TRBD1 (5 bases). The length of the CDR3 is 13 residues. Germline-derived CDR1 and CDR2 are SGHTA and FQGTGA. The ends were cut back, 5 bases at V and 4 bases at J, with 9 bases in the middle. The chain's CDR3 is CASSQGRNQPQHF. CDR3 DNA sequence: TGTGCCAGCAGCCAGGGCCGTAATCAGCCCCAGCATTTT.

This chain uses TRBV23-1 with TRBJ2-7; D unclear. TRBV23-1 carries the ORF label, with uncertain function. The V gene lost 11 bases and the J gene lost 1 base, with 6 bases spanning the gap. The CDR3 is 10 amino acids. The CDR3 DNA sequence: TGCGCCCCGGGTTCCTACGAGCAGTACGTC. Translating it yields CAPGSYEQYV.